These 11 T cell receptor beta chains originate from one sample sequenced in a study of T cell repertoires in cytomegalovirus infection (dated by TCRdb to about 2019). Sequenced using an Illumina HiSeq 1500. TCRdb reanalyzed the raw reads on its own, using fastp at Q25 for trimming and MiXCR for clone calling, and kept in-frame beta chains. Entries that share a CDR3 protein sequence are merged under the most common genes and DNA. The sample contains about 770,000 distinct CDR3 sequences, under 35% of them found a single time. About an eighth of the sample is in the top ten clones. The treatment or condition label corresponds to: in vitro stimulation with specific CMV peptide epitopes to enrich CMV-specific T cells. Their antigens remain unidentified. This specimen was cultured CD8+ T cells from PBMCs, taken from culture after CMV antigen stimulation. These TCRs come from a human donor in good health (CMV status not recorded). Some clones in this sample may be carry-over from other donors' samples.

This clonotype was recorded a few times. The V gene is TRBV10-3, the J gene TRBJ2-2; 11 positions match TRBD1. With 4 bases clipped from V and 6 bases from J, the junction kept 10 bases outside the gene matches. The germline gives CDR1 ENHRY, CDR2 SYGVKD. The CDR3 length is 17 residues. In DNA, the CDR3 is TGTGCCATCAGTGGGACAGGGGGCGCGACCAGGGCCGGGGAGCTGTTTTTT. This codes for CAISGTGGATRAGELFF.

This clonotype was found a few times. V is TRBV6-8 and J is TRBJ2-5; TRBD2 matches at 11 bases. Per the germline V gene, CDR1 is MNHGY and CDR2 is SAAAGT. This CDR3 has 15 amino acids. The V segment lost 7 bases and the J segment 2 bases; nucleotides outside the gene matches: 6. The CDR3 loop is CASIRRTSGQETQYF. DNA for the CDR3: TGTGCCAGCATCCGACGGACTAGCGGGCAAGAGACCCAGTACTTC.

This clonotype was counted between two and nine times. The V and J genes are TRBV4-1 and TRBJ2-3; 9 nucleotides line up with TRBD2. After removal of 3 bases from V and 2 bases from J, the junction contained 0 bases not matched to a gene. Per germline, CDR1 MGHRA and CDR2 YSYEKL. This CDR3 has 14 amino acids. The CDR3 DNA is TGCGCCAGCAGCCAGGGACTAGCCACAGATACGCAGTATTTT. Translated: CASSQGLATDTQYF.

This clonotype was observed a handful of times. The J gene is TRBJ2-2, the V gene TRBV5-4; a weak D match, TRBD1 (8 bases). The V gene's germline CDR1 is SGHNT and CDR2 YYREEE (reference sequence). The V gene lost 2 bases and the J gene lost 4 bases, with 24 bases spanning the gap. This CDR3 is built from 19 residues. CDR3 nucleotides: TGTGCCAGCAGCTTCCGGGACAGGCCCAACCCGGGGGGCACCGGGGAGCTGTTTTTT. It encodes CASSFRDRPNPGGTGELFF.

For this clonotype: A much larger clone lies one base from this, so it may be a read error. CDR3 nucleotides: TGTGCCATCATACCAAAACAGGGCTACAGCTCCTACAATGAGCAGTTCTTC. It is translated as CAIIPKQGYSSYNEQFF. The V and J genes are TRBV27 and TRBJ2-1; a possible D gene is TRBD1 (6 bases). The CDR3 spans 17 residues. V was trimmed by 10 bases and J by 0 bases, leaving 22 bases between them. Germline V lookup: CDR1 MNHEY, CDR2 SMNVEV (reference sequence).

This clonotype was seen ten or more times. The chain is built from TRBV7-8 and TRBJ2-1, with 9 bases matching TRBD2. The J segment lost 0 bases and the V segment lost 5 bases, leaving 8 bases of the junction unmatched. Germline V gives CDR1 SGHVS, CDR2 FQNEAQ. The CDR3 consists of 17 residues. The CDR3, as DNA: TGTGCCAGCAGCCTACGTAGCGGGGGATTCTCCTACAATGAGCAGTTCTTC. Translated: CASSLRSGGFSYNEQFF.

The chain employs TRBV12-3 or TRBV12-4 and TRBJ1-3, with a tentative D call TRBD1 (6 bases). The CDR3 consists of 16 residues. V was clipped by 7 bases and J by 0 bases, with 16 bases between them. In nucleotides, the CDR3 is TGTGCCAGCACCCCTACAGGGATCCGCTCTGGAAACACCATATATTTT. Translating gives CASTPTGIRSGNTIYF.

For the CDR3, the DNA is TGTGCCAGCAGCTTGGGAGGGGCAGGGCCCTTTGGGGCCAACGTCCTGACTTTC. Translating it yields CASSLGGAGPFGANVLTF. The genes are TRBV7-9 and TRBJ2-6, with 7 bases lining up with TRBD2. V shed 3 bases, J shed 3 bases, and the junction held 11 bases outside the gene matches. CDR3 length: 18 residues. Germline CDR1 SEHNR, CDR2 FQNEAQ (reference sequence).

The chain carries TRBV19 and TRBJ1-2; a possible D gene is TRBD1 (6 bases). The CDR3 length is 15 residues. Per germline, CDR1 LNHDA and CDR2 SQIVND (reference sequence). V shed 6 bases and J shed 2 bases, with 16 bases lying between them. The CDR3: CASSQDSGTNYGYTF. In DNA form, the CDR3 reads TGTGCCAGTAGCCAAGACTCCGGGACAAACTATGGCTACACCTTC.

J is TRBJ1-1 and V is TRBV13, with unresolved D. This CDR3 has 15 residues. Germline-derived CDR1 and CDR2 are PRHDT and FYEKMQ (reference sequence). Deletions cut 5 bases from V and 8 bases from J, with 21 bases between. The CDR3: CASSPGRSADREAFF. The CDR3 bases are TGTGCCAGCAGCCCCGGTCGTTCGGCAGACCGAGAAGCTTTCTTT. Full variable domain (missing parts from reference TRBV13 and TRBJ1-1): AAGVIQSPRHLIKEKRETATLKCYPIPRHDTVYWYQQGPGQDPQFLISFYEKMQSDKGSIPDRFSAQQFSDYHSELNMSSLELGDSALYFCASSPGRSADREAFFGQGTRLTVV.

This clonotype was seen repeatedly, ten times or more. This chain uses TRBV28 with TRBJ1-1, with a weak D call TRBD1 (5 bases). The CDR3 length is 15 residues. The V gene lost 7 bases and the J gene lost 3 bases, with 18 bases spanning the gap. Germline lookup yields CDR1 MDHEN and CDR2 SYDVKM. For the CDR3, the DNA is TGTGCCAGCACCTTCTTGGGGCGCCTGGACACTGAAGCTTTCTTT. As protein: CASTFLGRLDTEAFF.